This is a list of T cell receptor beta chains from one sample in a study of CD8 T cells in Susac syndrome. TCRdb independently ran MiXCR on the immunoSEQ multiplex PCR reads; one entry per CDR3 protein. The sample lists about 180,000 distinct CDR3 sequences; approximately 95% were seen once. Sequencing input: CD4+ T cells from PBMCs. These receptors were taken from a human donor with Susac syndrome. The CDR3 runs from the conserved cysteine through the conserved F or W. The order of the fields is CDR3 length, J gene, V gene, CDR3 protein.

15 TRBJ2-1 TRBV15 CATSRVAAGVNEQFF
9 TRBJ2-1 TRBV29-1 CSVEDRQFF
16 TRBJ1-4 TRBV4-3 CASSQSGGTANEKLFF
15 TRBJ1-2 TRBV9 CASSVAPGALYGYTF
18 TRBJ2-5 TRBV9 CASSSSAAGGKLQETQYF
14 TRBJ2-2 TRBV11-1 CASSTTYNTGELFF
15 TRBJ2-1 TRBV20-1 CSARDPGLPVNEQFF
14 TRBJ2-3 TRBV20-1 CSATRGGVTDTQYF
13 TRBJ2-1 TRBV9 CASSSQGRNEQFF
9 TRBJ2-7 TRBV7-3 CALYYEQYF